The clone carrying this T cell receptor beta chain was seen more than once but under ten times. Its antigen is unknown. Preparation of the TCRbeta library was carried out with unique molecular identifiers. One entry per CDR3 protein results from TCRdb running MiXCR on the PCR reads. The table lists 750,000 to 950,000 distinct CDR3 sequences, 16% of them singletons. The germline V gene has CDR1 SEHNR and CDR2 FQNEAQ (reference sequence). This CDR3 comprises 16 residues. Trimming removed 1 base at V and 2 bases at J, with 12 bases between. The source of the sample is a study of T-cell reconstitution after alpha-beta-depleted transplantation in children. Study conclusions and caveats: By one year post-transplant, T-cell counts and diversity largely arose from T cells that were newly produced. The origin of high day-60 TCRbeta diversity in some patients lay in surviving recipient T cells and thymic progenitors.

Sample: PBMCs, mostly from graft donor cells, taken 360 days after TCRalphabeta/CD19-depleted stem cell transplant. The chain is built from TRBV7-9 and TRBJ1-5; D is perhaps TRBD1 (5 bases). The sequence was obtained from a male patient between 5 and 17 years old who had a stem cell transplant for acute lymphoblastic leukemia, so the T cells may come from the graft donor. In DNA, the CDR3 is TGTGCCAGCAGCTTAGAAGTCGGAGGGGGCAATCAGCCCCAGCATTTT. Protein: CASSLEVGGGNQPQHF.